A single sample gave rise to the 10 T cell receptor beta chains below, sequenced in a study of regulatory T cells in long-lasting Graves disease. Construction of TCR beta libraries relied on iRepertoire HTBI primers and on Arm-PCR targeting CDR3 regions. TCRdb itself ran the multiplex PCR reads through MiXCR, one entry per CDR3 protein. The sample yields 400,000 to 500,000 distinct CDR3 sequences, 15% seen once. Time point in this sample: newly diagnosed GD, antithyroid drugs for less than 3 months. Construction of the TCR library relied on RNA isolated from PBMCs. These data were also filed under a second study, of T cells in Graves' hyperthyroidism and ophthalmopathy.

Sequenced material: peripheral blood mononuclear cells (PBMCs), taken at new diagnosis, from a patient treated with antithyroid drugs. Receptors were obtained from a woman aged 25 to 45 with Graves disease.

Only a few counts were recorded for this clonotype. The V gene is TRBV2, the J gene TRBJ1-2; possibly TRBD1 for D (6 bases). V was cut by 8 bases and J by 7 bases, with 20 bases left in between. This CDR3 is built from 14 residues. Germline-derived CDR1 and CDR2 are SNHLY and FYNNEI. CDR3 coding DNA: TGTGCCAGCGGGGGCGGGGGCATCAGGGTTGGCTACACCTTC. This encodes CASGGGGIRVGYTF.

This clonotype was seen ten or more times. The V and J genes are TRBV27 and TRBJ2-1; 7 bases agree with TRBD2. The CDR3 covers 15 residues. CDR1 is MNHEY, CDR2 SMNVEV, per germline (reference sequence). The trim removed 8 bases at V and 0 bases at J, leaving 7 bases unmatched. For the CDR3, the DNA is TGTGCCAGCCATAAGCGGGGCTACTCCTACAATGAGCAGTTCTTC. Protein sequence: CASHKRGYSYNEQFF.

The V gene is TRBV19, the J gene TRBJ1-1; D remains ambiguous. Trimming took 5 bases from V and 9 from J, leaving 16 bases between them. This CDR3 has 13 amino acids. The germline gives CDR1 LNHDA, CDR2 SQIVND (reference sequence). CDR3 nucleotide sequence: TGTGCCAGTAGTCCGGATAGGCGAAGAAAAGCTTTCTTT. It encodes CASSPDRRRKAFF.

This chain links TRBV7-9 with TRBJ2-3; 8 bases match TRBD2. This CDR3 spans 15 amino acids. The ends lost 1 base at V and 6 bases at J; junction bases unmatched: 6. Germline CDR1 reads SEHNR; CDR2 reads FQNEAQ (reference sequence). CDR3 DNA sequence: TGTGCCAGCAGCTTAGTGTCCGGCGGGGGGGATACGCAGTATTTT. The encoded protein is CASSLVSGGGDTQYF.

Many counts were recorded for this clonotype. This chain connects TRBV3-1 to TRBJ1-2, with D possibly being TRBD1 (6 bases). Germline lookup yields CDR1 LGHDT and CDR2 YNNKEL (reference sequence). The V and J ends lost 3 bases and 3 bases respectively, with 17 bases between them. The length of the CDR3 is 16 residues. CDR3 protein: CASSHRRAGAYYGYTF. For the CDR3, the DNA is TGTGCCAGCAGCCACCGACGGGCGGGGGCTTACTATGGCTACACCTTC.

This clonotype was seen ten or more times. The chain couples TRBV5-1 to TRBJ2-7, with 8 bases fitting TRBD1. This CDR3 has 15 residues. Looked up from germline, CDR1 is SGHRS and CDR2 is YFSETQ. With V trimmed by 4 bases and J by 3 bases, 9 bases remained unmatched. The CDR3 reads CASSPTRGQGYEQYF. For the CDR3, the DNA is TGCGCCAGCAGCCCCACCAGAGGACAGGGCTACGAGCAGTACTTC.

This clonotype was recorded at least ten times. The chain combines TRBV12-3 or TRBV12-4 with TRBJ1-5; 7 bases fit TRBD1. The CDR3 is made up of 13 amino acids. The V segment lost 2 bases and the J segment 7 bases; nucleotides outside the gene matches: 2. The CDR3 sequence is CASSLTGQQPQHF. As DNA, the CDR3 is TGTGCCAGCAGTTTAACGGGACAGCAGCCCCAGCATTTT.

V gene TRBV12-3 or TRBV12-4 combines with J gene TRBJ2-7, with 7 bases aligning to TRBD1. V shed 4 bases, J shed 4 bases, and the junction held 13 bases outside the gene matches. There are 16 residues in the CDR3. Here the CDR3 DNA reads TGTGCCAGCAGTTCCCGGATGTTGGACAGGCCTTACGAGCAGTACTTC. As protein: CASSSRMLDRPYEQYF.

This clonotype was picked up a small number of times. The chain uses TRBV5-4 and TRBJ2-3; 10 nucleotides align to TRBD1. After removal of 1 base from V and 4 bases from J, the junction contained 6 bases not matched to a gene. This CDR3 is 16 amino acids long. The V gene's germline CDR1 is SGHNT and CDR2 YYREEE (reference sequence). The CDR3 loop reads CASSLMGQGYSDTQYF. The CDR3 region has the DNA TGTGCCAGCAGCTTGATGGGACAGGGGTATTCAGATACGCAGTATTTT.

This clonotype was recorded many times. This sequence joins TRBV6-2 or TRBV6-3 and TRBJ1-1; possible D gene TRBD1, 5 bases. Germline-derived CDR1 and CDR2 are MNHEY and SVGEGT. Between the trimmed V and J ends, which lost 3 bases and 4 bases, there was a span of 12 bases. This CDR3 is built from 14 residues. Here the CDR3 reads CASSYEGLGTEAFF. The CDR3 nucleotides read TGTGCCAGCAGTTATGAGGGGTTGGGCACTGAAGCTTTCTTT.